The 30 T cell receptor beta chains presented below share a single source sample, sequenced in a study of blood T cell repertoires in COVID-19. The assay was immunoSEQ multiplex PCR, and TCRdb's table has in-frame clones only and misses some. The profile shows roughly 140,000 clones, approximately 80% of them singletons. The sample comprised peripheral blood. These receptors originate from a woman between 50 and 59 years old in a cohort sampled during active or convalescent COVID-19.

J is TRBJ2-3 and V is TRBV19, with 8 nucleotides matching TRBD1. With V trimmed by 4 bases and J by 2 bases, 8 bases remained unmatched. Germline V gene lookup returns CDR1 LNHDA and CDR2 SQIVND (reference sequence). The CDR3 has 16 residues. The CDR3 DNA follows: TGTGCCAGTAGTACGACAGACAGGGGCTACACAGATACGCAGTATTTT. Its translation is CASSTTDRGYTDTQYF. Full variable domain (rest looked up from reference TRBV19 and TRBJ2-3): DGGITQSPKYLFRKEGQNVTLSCEQNLNHDAMYWYRQDPGQGLRLIYYSQIVNDFQKGDIAEGYSVSREKKESFPLTVTSAQKNPTAFYLCASSTTDRGYTDTQYFGPGTRLTVL.

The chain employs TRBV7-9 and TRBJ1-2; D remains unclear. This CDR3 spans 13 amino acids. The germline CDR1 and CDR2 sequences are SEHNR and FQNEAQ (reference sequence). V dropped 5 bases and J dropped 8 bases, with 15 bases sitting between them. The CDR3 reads CASSLSPGYGYTF. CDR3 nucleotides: TGTGCCAGCAGCCTCTCTCCAGGTTACGGCTACACCTTC.

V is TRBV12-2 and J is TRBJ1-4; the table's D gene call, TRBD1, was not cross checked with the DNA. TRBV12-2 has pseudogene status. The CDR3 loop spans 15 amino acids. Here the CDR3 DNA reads TGTGCAAGTCGCTTACCGGGACAGGGGCCTGAAAAACTGTTTTTT. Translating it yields CASRLPGQGPEKLFF.

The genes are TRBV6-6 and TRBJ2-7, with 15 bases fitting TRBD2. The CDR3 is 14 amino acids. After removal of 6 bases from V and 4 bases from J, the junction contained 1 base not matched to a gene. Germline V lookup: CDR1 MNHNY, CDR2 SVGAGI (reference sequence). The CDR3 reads CASRGLAGGYEQYF. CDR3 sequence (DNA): TGTGCCAGCAGGGGACTAGCGGGGGGATACGAGCAGTACTTC.

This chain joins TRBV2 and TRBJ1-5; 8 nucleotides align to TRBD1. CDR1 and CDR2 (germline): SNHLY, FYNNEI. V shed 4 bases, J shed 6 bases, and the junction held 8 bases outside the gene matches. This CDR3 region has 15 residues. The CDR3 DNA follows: TGTGCCAGCAGTGTTCTCCAGGGGGCTGGTCAGCCCCAGCATTTT. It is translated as CASSVLQGAGQPQHF.

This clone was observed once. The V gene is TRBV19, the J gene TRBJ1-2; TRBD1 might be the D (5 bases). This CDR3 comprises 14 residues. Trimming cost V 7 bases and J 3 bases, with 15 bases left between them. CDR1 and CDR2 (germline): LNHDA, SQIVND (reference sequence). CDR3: CASTHDRGDYGYTF. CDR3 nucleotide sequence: TGTGCCAGTACCCATGACCGGGGGGACTATGGCTACACCTTC.

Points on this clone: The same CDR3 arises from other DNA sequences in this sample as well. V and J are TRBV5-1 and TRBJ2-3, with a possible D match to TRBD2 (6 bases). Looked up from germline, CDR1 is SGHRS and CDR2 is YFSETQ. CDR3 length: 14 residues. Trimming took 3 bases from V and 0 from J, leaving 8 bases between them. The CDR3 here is CASSSGTSTDTQYF. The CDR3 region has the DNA TGCGCCAGCAGCTCAGGGACTAGCACAGATACGCAGTATTTT.

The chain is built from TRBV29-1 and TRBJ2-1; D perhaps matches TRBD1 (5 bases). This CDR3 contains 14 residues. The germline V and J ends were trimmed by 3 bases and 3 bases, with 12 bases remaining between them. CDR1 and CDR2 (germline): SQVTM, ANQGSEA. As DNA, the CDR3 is TGCAGCGTTGAGGGGCAGGGCGTCTACAATGAGCAGTTCTTC. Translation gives CSVEGQGVYNEQFF.

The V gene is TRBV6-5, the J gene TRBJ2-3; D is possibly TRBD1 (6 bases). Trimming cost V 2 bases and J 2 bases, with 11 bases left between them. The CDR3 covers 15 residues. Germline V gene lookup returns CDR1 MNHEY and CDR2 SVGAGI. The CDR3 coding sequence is TGTGCCAGCAGTTACGGACAGAGATTCACAGATACGCAGTATTTT. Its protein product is CASSYGQRFTDTQYF.

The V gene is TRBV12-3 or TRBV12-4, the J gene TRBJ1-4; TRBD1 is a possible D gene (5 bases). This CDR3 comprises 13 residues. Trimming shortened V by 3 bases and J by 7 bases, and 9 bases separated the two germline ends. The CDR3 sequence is CASSFQGGEKLFF. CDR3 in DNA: TGTGCCAGCAGTTTCCAGGGTGGTGAAAAACTGTTTTTT.

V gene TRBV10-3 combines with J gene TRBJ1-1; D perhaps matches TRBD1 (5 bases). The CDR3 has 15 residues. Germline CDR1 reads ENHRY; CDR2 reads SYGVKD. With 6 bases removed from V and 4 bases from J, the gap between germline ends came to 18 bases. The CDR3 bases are TGTGCCATCAGCGAGGGGCAAACGGGGAGCACTGAAGCTTTCTTT. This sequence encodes CAISEGQTGSTEAFF.

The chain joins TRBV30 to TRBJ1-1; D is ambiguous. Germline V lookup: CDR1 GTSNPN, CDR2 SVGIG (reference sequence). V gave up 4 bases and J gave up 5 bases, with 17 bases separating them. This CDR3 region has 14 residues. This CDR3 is CAWKPPRGWTEAFF. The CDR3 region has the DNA TGTGCCTGGAAGCCCCCTCGGGGTTGGACTGAAGCTTTCTTT.

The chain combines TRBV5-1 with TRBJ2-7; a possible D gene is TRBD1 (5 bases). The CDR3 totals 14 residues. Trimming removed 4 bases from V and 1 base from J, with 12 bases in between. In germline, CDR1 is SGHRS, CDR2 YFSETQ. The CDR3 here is CASSGLGQSYEQYF. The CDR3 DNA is TGCGCCAGCAGCGGGCTGGGGCAATCCTACGAGCAGTACTTC.

This chain's CDR3 is CASSHDGGRLNTEAFF. DNA of the CDR3: TGCGCCAGCAGCCACGACGGAGGCAGGTTGAACACTGAAGCTTTCTTT. The genes are TRBV4-1 and TRBJ1-1; no definite D call. The V gene lost 3 bases and the J gene lost 0 bases, with 14 bases spanning the gap. CDR3 size: 16 residues. Germline CDR1 is MGHRA and CDR2 is YSYEKL.

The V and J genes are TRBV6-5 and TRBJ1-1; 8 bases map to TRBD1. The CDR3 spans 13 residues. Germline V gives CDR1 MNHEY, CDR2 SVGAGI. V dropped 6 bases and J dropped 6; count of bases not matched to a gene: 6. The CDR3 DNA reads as TGTGCCAGCAGGGGGACAGGAGGCCCTGAAGCTTTCTTT. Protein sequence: CASRGTGGPEAFF.

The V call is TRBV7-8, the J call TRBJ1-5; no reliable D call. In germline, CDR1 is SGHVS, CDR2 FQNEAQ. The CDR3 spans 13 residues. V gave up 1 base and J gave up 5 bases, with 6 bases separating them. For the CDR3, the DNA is TGTGCCAGCAGCTTAGACGAGGATCAGCCCCAGCATTTT. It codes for CASSLDEDQPQHF. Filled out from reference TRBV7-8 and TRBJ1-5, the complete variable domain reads GAGVSQSPRYKVAKRGQDVALRCDPISGHVSLFWYQQALGQGPEFLTYFQNEAQLDKSGLPSDRFFAERPEGSVSTLKIQRTQQEDSAVYLCASSLDEDQPQHFGDGTRLSIL.

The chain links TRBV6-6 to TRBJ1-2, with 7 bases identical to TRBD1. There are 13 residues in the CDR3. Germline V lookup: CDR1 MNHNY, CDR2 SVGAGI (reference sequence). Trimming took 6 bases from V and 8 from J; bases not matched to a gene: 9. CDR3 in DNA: TGTGCCAGCAGCGGGACAGTTGAAGAGGGCTACACCTTC. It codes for CASSGTVEEGYTF.

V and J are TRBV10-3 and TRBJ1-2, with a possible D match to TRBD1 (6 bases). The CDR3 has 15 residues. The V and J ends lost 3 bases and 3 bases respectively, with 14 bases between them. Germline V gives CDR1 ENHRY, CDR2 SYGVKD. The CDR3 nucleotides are TGTGCCATCAGTGAAGGGGACACTGCGTACTATGGCTACACCTTC. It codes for CAISEGDTAYYGYTF.

This chain's CDR3 is CATSRDRQGRNSPLHF. DNA of the CDR3: TGTGCCACCAGCAGAGATCGTCAGGGAAGGAATTCACCCCTCCACTTT. This sequence joins TRBV15 and TRBJ1-6; a weak D match, TRBD1 (5 bases). CDR3 length: 16 amino acids. Per germline, CDR1 LNHNV and CDR2 YYDKDF (reference sequence). V lost 0 bases, J lost 7 bases, and 13 bases lay in between.

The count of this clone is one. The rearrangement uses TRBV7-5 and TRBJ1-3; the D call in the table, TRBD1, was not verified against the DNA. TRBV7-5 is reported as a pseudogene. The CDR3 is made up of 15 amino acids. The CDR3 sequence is CARSPDRSSGNTIYF. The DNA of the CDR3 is TGTGCCAGAAGCCCGGACAGGAGCTCTGGAAACACCATATATTTT.

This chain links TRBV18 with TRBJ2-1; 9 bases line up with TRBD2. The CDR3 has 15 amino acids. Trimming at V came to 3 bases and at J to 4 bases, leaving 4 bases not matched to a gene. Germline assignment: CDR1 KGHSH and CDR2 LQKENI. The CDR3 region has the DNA TGTGCCAGCTCACCTGGACTAGCGAGGTACAATGAGCAGTTCTTC. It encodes CASSPGLARYNEQFF.

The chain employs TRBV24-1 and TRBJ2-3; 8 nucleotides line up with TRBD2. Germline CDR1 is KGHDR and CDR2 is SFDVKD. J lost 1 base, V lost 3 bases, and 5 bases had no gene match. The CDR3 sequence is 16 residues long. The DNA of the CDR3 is TGTGCCACCAGTGATCCTAGCGGGTCCCGCACAGATACGCAGTATTTT. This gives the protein CATSDPSGSRTDTQYF.

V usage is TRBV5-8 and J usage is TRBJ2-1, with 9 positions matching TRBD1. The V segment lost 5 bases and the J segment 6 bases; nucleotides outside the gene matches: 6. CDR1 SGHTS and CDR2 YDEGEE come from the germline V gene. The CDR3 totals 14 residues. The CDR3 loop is CASRPGQGVNEQFF. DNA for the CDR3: TGTGCCAGCAGGCCGGGACAGGGTGTCAATGAGCAGTTCTTC.

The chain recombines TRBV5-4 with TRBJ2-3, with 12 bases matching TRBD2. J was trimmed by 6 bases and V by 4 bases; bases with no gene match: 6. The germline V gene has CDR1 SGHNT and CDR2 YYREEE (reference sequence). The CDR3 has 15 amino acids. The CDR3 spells CASSLGLAGSDTQYF. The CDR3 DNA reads TGTGCCAGCAGCCTAGGACTAGCGGGGTCCGATACGCAGTATTTT.

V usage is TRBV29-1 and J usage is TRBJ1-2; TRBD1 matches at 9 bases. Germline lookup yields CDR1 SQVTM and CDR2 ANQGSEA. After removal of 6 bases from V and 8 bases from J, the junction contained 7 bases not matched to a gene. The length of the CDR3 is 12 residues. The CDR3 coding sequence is TGCAGCGTCAAACGGGACAGGGAGGGCTACACCTTC. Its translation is CSVKRDREGYTF.

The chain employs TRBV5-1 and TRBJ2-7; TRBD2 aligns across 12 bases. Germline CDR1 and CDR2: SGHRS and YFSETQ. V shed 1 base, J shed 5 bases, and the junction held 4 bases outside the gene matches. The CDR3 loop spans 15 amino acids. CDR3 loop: CASSLLAGGIDEQYF. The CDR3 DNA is TGCGCCAGCAGCTTGCTAGCGGGGGGGATCGACGAGCAGTACTTC. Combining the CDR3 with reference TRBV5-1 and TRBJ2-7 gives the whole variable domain KAGVTQTPRYLIKTRGQQVTLSCSPISGHRSVSWYQQTPGQGLQFLFEYFSETQRNKGNFPGRFSGRQFSNSRSEMNVSTLELGDSALYLCASSLLAGGIDEQYFGPGTRLTVT.

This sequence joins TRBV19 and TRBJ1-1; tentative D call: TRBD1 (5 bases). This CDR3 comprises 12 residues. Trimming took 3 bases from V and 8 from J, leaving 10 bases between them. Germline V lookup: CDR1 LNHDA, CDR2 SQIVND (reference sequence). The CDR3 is CASSIGKGEAFF. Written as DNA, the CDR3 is TGTGCCAGTAGTATCGGCAAGGGGGAAGCTTTCTTT.

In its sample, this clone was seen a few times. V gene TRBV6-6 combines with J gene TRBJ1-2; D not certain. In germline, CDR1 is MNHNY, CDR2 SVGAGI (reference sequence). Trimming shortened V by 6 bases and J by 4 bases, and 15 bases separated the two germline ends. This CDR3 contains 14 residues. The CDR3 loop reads CASSNVGLGYGYTF. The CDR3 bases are TGTGCCAGCAGCAACGTCGGACTAGGCTATGGCTACACCTTC.

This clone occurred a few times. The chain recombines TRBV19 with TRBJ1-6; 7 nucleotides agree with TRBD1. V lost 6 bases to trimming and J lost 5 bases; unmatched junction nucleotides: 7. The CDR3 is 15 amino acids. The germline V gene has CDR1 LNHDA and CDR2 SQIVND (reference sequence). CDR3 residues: CASSRQGDDNSPLHF. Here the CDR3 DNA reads TGTGCCAGTAGCCGACAGGGCGACGATAATTCACCCCTCCACTTT.

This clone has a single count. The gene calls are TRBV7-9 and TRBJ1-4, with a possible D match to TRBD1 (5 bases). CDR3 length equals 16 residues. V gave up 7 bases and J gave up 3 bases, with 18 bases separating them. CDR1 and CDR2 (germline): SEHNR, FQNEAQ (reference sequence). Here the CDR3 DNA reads TGTGCCAGCAAGCTGTCTTATGCGGGGGCTAATGAAAAACTGTTTTTT. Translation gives CASKLSYAGANEKLFF.